This T cell receptor (beta chain) came from a study of healthy donors' naive CD4 and CD8 T cells. The V gene lost 4 bases and the J gene lost 3 bases, with 20 bases spanning the gap. The CDR3 length is 17 residues. The germline CDR1 and CDR2 sequences are KGHDR and SFDVKD. TCR libraries were built from 500 to 600 ng of total RNA by linear amplification. TCRdb called the reads again in MiXCR, with one record for every CDR3 protein. The sample gives about 180,000 distinct CDR3 sequences, around 74% of which show up once; 2% to 2.5% is in the top ten. V is TRBV24-1 and J is TRBJ1-2; possibly TRBD1 for D (5 bases). Material for sequencing was naive CD4+ and CD8+ T cells sorted from blood, pooled from several donors. The receptor was derived from a pool of human donors in good health; the sample pools cells from several healthy donors. The CDR3 spells CATSDPRAGGTDYGYTF. The CDR3 region has the DNA TGTGCCACCAGTGACCCCCGGGCTGGTGGGACCGACTATGGCTACACCTTC.